This T cell receptor (beta chain) comes out of a study of CD8 T cells in Susac syndrome. Points from the study as a whole: The study admitted that it had a relatively small number of individuals in its TCR sequencing and HLA analysis.

A quantity of roughly 0.5 to 1 ug RNA underwent reverse transcription using random hexamers. With immunoSEQ multiplex PCR, TCR beta CDR3 was amplified across 54 Vbeta and 13 Jbeta. TCRdb used MiXCR to reprocess the immunoSEQ multiplex PCR reads, holding one entry per CDR3 protein. The sample lists around 280,000 distinct CDR3 sequences, just over 90% seen once, with roughly 0.07% in the top ten. The multiple sclerosis controls were treatment-naive patients affected by stable or active relapsing-remitting disease. FACS was used to enrich TEMRA cells, whereas the CD8+ and CD4+ T cells were obtained by negative isolation. The V gene's germline CDR1 is LNHDA and CDR2 SQIVND (reference sequence). CDR3 length: 15 amino acids. The V and J ends lost 3 bases and 4 bases respectively, with 13 bases between them. Note on this clonotype: Its specificity is unknown.

What was sequenced was CD4+ T cells from PBMCs. The chain joins TRBV19 to TRBJ1-5; no clear D. This clonotype was obtained from a human donor with multiple sclerosis. The CDR3 region has the DNA TGTGCCAGTAGTATCTTTCGATACTCTAATCAGCCCCAGCATTTT. It encodes CASSIFRYSNQPQHF.